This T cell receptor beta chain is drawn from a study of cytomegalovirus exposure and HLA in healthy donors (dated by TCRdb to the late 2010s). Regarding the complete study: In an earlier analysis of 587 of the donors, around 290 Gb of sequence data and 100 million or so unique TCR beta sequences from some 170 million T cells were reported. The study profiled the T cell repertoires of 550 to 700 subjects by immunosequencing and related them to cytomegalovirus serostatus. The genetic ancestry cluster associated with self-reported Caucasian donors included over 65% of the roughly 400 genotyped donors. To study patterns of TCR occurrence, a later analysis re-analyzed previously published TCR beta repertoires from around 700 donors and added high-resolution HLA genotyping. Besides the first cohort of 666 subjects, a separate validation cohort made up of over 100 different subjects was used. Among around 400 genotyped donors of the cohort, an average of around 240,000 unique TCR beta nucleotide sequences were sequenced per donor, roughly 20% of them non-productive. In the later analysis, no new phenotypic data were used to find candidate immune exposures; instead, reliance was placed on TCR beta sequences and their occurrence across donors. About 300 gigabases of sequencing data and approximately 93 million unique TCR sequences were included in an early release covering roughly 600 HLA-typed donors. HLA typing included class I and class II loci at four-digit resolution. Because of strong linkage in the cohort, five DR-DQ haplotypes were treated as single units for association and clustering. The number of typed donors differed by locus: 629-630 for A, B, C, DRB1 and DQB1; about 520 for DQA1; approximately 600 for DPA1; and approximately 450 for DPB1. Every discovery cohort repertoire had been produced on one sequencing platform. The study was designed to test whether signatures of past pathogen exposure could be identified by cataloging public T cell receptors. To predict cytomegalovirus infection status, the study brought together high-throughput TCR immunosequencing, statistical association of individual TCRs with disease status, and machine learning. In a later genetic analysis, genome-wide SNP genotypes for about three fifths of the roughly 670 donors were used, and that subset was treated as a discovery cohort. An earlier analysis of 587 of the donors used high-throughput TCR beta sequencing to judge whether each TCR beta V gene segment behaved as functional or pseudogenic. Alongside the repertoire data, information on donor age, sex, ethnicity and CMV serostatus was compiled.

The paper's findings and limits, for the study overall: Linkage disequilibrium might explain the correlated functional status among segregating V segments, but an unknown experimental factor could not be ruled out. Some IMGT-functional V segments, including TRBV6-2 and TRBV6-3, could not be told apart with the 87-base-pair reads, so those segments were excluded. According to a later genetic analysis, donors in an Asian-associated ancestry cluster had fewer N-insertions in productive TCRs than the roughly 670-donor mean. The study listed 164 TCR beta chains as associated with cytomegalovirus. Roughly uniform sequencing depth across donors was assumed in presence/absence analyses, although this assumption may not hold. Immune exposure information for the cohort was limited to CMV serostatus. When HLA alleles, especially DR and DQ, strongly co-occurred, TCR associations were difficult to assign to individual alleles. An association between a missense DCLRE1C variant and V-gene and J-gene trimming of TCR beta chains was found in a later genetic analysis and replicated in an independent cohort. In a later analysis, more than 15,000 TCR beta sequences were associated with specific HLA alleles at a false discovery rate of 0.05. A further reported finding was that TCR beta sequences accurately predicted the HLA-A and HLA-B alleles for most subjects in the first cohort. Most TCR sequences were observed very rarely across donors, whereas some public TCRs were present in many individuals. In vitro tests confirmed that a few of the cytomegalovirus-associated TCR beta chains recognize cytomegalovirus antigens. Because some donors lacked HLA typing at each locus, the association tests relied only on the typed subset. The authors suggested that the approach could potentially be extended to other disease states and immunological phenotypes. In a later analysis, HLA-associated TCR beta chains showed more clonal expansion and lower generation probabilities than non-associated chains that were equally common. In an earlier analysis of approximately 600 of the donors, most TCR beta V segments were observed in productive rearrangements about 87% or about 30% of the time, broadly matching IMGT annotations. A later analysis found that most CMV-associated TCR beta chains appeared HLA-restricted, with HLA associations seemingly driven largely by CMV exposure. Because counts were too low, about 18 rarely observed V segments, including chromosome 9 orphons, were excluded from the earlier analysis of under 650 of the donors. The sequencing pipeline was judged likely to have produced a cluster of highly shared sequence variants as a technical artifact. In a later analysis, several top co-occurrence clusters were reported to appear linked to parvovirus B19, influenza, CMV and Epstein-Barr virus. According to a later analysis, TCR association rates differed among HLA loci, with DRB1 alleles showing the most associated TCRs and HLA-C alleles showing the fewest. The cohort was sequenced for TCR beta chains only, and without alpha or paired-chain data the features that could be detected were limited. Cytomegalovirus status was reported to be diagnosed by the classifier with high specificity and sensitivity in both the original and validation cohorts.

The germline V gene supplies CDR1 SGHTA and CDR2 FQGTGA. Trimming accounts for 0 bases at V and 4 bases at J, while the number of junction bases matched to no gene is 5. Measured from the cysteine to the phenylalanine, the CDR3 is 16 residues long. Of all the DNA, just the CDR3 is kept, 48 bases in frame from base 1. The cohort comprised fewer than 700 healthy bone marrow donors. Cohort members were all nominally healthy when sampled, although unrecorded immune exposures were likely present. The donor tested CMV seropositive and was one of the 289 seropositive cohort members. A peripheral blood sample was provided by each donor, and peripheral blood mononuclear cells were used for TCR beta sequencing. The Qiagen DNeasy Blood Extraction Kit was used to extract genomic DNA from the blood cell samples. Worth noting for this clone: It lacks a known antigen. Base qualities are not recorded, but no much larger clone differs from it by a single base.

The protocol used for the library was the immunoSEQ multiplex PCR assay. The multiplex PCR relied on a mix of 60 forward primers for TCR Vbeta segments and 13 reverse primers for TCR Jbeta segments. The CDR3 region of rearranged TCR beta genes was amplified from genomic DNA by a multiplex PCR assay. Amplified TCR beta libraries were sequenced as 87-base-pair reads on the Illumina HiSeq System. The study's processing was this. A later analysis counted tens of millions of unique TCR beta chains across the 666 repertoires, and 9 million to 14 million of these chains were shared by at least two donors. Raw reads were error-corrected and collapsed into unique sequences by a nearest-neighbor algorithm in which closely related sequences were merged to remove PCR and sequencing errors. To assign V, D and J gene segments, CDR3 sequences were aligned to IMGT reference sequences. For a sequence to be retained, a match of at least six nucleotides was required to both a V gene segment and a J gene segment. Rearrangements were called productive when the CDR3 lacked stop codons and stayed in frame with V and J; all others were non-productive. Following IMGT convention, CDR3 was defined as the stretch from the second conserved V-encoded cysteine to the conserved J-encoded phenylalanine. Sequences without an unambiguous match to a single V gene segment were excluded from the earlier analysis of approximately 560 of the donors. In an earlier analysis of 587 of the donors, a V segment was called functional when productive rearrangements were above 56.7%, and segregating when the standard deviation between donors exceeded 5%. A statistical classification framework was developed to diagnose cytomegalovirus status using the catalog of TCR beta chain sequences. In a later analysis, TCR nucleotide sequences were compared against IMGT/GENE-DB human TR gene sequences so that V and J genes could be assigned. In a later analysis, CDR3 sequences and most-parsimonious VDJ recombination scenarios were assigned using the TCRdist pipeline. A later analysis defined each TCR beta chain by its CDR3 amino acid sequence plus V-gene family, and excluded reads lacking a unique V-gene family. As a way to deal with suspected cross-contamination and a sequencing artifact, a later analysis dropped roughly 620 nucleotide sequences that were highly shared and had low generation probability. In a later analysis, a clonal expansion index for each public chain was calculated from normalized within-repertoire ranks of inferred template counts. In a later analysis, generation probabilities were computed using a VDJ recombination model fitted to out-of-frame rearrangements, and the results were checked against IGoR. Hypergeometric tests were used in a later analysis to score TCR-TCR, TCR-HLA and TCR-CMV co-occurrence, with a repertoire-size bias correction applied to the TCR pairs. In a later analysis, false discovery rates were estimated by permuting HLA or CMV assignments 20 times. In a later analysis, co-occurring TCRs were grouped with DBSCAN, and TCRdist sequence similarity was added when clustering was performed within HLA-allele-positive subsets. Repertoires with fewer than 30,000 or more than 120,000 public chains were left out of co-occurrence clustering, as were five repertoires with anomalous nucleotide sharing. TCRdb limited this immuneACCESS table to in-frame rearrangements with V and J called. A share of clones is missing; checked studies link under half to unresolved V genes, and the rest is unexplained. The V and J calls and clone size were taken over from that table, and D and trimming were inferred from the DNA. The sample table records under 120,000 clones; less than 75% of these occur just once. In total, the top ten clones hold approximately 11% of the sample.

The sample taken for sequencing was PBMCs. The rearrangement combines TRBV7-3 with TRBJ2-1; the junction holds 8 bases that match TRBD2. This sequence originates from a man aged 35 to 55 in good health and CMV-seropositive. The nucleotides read TGTGCCAGCAGCTTAACAGGGGTAGCGGGGTACAATGAGCAGTTCTTC. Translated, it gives CASSLTGVAGYNEQFF.